Listed here is a single TCR beta chain. This clonotype was found a few times. Its antigen is not yet known. Per-base qualities were not stored, and no clone one base away is much larger. Sequencing used an Illumina NovaSeq 6000. Synthesis of TCR cDNA relied on 5'RACE template switching, a step that introduced a universal primer site along with unique molecular identifiers. Priming of cDNA synthesis was performed from both the TCR alpha and TCR beta constant segments. Library amplification involved two PCR steps, and the second step added sample barcodes and sequencing adapters. Sequencing of libraries was performed on Illumina HiSeq 2500 (2x100 bp) or NovaSeq (2x150 bp). Processing in the source paper ran as follows. Demultiplexing of reads and collapsing into UMI consensus sequences were performed with MIGEC, and V(D)J alignment was carried out with MiXCR. Vaccine-responding clonotypes were defined with edgeR using replicate PBMC samples, requiring FDR below 0.01 and a log2 fold change above 5 up to day 15. Each bulk clonotype received a CD4 or CD8 identity based on whether the sequenced CD4 or CD8 repertoire contained that clonotype at higher abundance. In TCRdb, the public reads were trimmed at Q25 with fastp and aligned with MiXCR, with productive beta chains retained. Every distinct CDR3 protein forms one entry, paired with its most common genes and DNA. The V and J calls were determined by TCRdb, not by the authors. The sample table records hundreds of thousands of distinct CDR3 sequences; around 10% of these occur just once. The biggest ten clones account for over 3% of the sample.

The sample belongs to a study of T cells after yellow fever vaccination (dated by TCRdb to the late 2010s). Regarding the study in general: Libraries from fractions with low cell numbers were prepared with the SMART-Seq v4 Ultra Low Input RNA kit. Bulk PBMC replicates and cell subsets were isolated from blood drawn at multiple timepoints before and after both primary and secondary immunization. To track T-cell clones before and after primary and booster YFV17D yellow fever vaccination, bulk TCR alpha and beta repertoires were sequenced longitudinally. Two healthy male donors made up the cohort, one aged 18 to 30 years and the other aged 30 to 40 years.

The CDR3 runs 13 amino acids, cysteine and phenylalanine included. The read is trimmed to its CDR3 DNA, 39 bases read in frame from base 1. A distance of 9 bases separates the germline ends of V and J, which lose 6 bases and 3 bases respectively. The treatment or condition label corresponds to: live attenuated yellow fever vaccine strain. PBMCs were isolated from peripheral blood using a standard Ficoll-Paque protocol. Dynabeads CD4 and CD8 positive selection kits were used to isolate the CD4 and CD8 T-cell fractions. TriZol was used to extract RNA from bulk PBMCs, CD4 and CD8 fractions, and dextramer-positive and dextramer-negative fractions. The full study reports these points: Computational filtering was needed because FACS-sorted repertoires could contain abundant contaminating clonotypes from the bulk population. After the booster, most clones that had expanded after primary vaccination were detected again (roughly 96% of CD4 and more than 85% of CD8), suggesting broad maintenance of memory. A small fraction of clonotypes appeared in both the CD4 and CD8 compartments, likely as a result of convergent recombination. Because the study included only a couple of donors, the extent to which the findings can be generalized is limited. The secondary T-cell response was found to be weaker but faster than the primary response, with a peak reached on day 5 rather than on day 15.

The specimen comprised CD4+ T cells sorted from PBMCs, sampled 5 days after the yellow fever booster vaccination. This clonotype was obtained from a man aged 18-30 years who received the YFV17D yellow fever vaccine. This chain is built from TRBV12-3 or TRBV12-4 and TRBJ1-5; no D segment can be confidently identified. The CDR3 region: CASSYVNNQPQHF. The sequence in DNA is TGTGCCAGCAGCTACGTGAACAATCAGCCCCAGCATTTT.